The 5 T cell receptor beta chains listed next were all sequenced from one sample in a study of blood T cell repertoires in COVID-19. The method was immunoSEQ multiplex PCR; TCRdb's version includes in-frame clones alone and lacks a portion of them. This repertoire shows about 83,000 clones, roughly 86% found once; its top ten account for approximately 8.1%. Sequencing was performed on peripheral blood. These TCRs come from a man in his fifties with active COVID-19.

This rearrangement joins TRBV2 to TRBJ2-5, with a weak D call TRBD1 (6 bases). Germline CDR1 SNHLY, CDR2 FYNNEI. The V end lost 8 bases, the J end lost 2 bases, and 18 bases lay between the germline ends. The CDR3 has 15 amino acids. The chain's CDR3 is CASGKGGADQETQYF. CDR3 in DNA: TGTGCCAGCGGCAAAGGGGGAGCGGATCAAGAGACCCAGTACTTC.

The V gene is TRBV27, the J gene TRBJ1-2, with 9 bases aligning to TRBD1. Germline V gives CDR1 MNHEY, CDR2 SMNVEV (reference sequence). The CDR3 runs to 17 residues. V lost 3 bases to trimming and J lost 2 bases; unmatched junction nucleotides: 10. The CDR3 DNA follows: TGTGCCAGCAGTTTGACCGGGACAGGGTTTATAAACTATGGCTACACCTTC. This codes for CASSLTGTGFINYGYTF.

The genes are TRBV6-6 and TRBJ1-1; 8 bases align to TRBD1. CDR1 and CDR2 from the germline V gene are MNHNY and SVGAGI (reference sequence). Trimming cost V 7 bases and J 8 bases; bases outside gene matches: 9. This CDR3 comprises 13 residues. CDR3 loop: CASTLDRVREAFF. In nucleotides, the CDR3 is TGTGCCAGCACCCTGGACAGGGTCCGGGAAGCTTTCTTT.

This chain links TRBV7-9 with TRBJ1-2; D may be TRBD1 (6 bases). This CDR3 spans 14 amino acids. V was shortened by 1 base and J by 2 bases, with 8 bases between the two germline ends. Germline values: CDR1 SEHNR, CDR2 FQNEAQ (reference sequence). CDR3 nucleotide sequence: TGTGCCAGCAGCTTAGATCAGGGGAACTATGGCTACACCTTC. Amino acids: CASSLDQGNYGYTF. Full variable domain (remainder filled in from reference TRBV7-9 and TRBJ1-2): DTGVSQNPRHKITKRGQNVTFRCDPISEHNRLYWYRQTLGQGPEFLTYFQNEAQLEKSRLLSDRFSAERPKGSFSTLEIQRTEQGDSAMYLCASSLDQGNYGYTFGSGTRLTVV.

CDR3 sequence (DNA): TGTGCCAGCGATGGACAGGAACCTAACTATGGCTACACCTTC. Translated: CASDGQEPNYGYTF. V usage is TRBV28 and J usage is TRBJ1-2, with 7 bases that match TRBD1. The germline V gene has CDR1 MDHEN and CDR2 SYDVKM. J gave up 0 bases and V 8 bases, and 6 bases lay outside the gene matches. The CDR3 covers 14 residues.